The present TCR beta chain was sequenced within a study of radiotherapy plus CTLA-4 blockade in lung cancer. Germline loops: CDR1 SGHDT, CDR2 YYEEEE. Trimming at V came to 3 bases and at J to 2 bases, leaving 5 bases not matched to a gene. This CDR3 is 16 amino acids long. Profiled with immunoSEQ multiplex PCR; TCRdb holds only in-frame clones, not every one. The top ten clones hold about 3% of a sample with about 59,000 clones, approximately 76% of them seen once. With regard to this clone: Antigen specificity is unknown.

Study-wide findings and caveats: Response, reportedly, was best predicted by interferon-beta along with early blood T cell clone dynamics.

This sequence joins TRBV5-6 and TRBJ2-7; TRBD2 matches 13 bases. The material sequenced was peripheral blood, taken from a patient treated with radiotherapy plus ipilimumab. This clonotype originated in a human donor with non-small cell lung cancer who had a complete response to radiotherapy plus ipilimumab. The CDR3: CASSSKGLAGTYEQYF. Written as DNA, the CDR3 is TGTGCCAGCAGCTCGAAGGGACTAGCGGGGACCTACGAGCAGTACTTC.